This T cell receptor beta chain was sequenced for a study of beta chain features in type 1 diabetes. The sample holds a few counts of this clone. Isolated RNA was reverse transcribed in full, so expressed TCRB transcripts were sequenced. Method: immunoSEQ multiplex PCR; TCRdb's copy keeps in-frame clones and lacks some. Of 350,000 or so clones listed, about 20% are singletons. V was clipped by 2 bases and J by 3 bases; unmatched bases: 9. Germline V gene lookup returns CDR1 SEHNR and CDR2 FQNEAQ (reference sequence). The CDR3 covers 17 residues. The chain combines TRBV7-9 with TRBJ2-1; the match to TRBD2 covers 8 bases. The TCR was taken from a woman between 18 and 29 years old in good health. The sequenced sample was naive CD4+ T cells from blood. As DNA, the CDR3 is TGTGCCAGCAGCTTAAGGGGGGGTACTAGCGGCTACAATGAGCAGTTCTTC. This codes for CASSLRGGTSGYNEQFF.